A selection of T cell receptor beta chains follows, all from one sample in a study of T-cell memory formation after mild COVID-19. Each CDR3 protein is one row after TCRdb ran MiXCR on the 5' RACE reads. The sample has roughly 160,000 distinct CDR3 sequences, around 10% seen once; the top ten hold less than 4%. The sample was PBMCs or a T cell subset sorted from them (not recorded which). These receptors all come from a man aged 18 to 29 who had mild COVID-19 (a few samples of this study predate the infection). Cell type and time point are not known. CDR3s include the opening cysteine and the closing phenylalanine or tryptophan. D genes are given only for firm matches. Rows may omit the clone size; those that give it use once, few, many or a size class.

V gene	clone size	D gene	J gene	CDR3 DNA	CDR3 protein
TRBV7-9	-	TRBD2	TRBJ2-3	TGTGCCAGCAGCAGTCAGCTAGCGGGGAGCGATACGCAGTATTTT	CASSSQLAGSDTQYF
TRBV5-5	few	-	TRBJ2-5	TGTGCCAGCAGCTTGTCCCCGGGGGAAGAGACCCAGTACTTC	CASSLSPGEETQYF
TRBV15	-	-	TRBJ1-2	TGTGCCACCAGCAGAGGGAAAGGGGAAATCTATGGCTACACCTTC	CATSRGKGEIYGYTF
TRBV7-3	many	-	TRBJ2-2	TGTGCCAGCAGCTCGATGAACAGGGAGGTTGGCGGGGAGCTGTTTTTT	CASSSMNREVGGELFF
TRBV5-8	-	-	TRBJ2-7	TGTGCCAGCAGCCTGATTAGCGCTATCTCCTACGAGCAGTACTTC	CASSLISAISYEQYF
TRBV10-3	-	TRBD2	TRBJ2-1	TGTGCCATCAGTCCGTTAAGCGGGGGGTACAATGAGCAGTTCTTC	CAISPLSGGYNEQFF
TRBV18	-	-	TRBJ2-1	TGTGCCAGCCCTGGACTTTTCAATGAGCAGTTCTTC	CASPGLFNEQFF
TRBV7-3	many	-	TRBJ2-5	TGTGCCAGCAGCCCCTCTAGTTTCGGAGAGACCCAGTACTTC	CASSPSSFGETQYF
TRBV5-1	few	TRBD2	TRBJ2-3	TGCGCCAGCAGCTCTGGACTAGCGGGGGGGCCAGGAGATACGCAGTATTTT	CASSSGLAGGPGDTQYF
TRBV27	few	TRBD1	TRBJ2-4	TGTGCCAGCAGTTTCCCGGACAGGGTTATCGGCATTCAGTACTTC	CASSFPDRVIGIQYF
TRBV3-1	few	-	TRBJ2-1	TGTGCCAGCAGCCAACGACCGGGGAGGCAGTTCTTC	CASSQRPGRQFF
TRBV4-2	few	TRBD2	TRBJ2-2	TGTGCCAGCAGCCACCCTAGCGGGGGGGCCAACACCGGGGAGCTGTTTTTT	CASSHPSGGANTGELFF
TRBV6-5	many	-	TRBJ1-1	TGTGCCAGCAGGCAGGGATTGAACACTGAAGCTTTCTTT	CASRQGLNTEAFF
TRBV12-3/TRBV12-4	few	TRBD1	TRBJ1-3	TGTGCCAGCAGCGGGGGACAGCCTGGAAACACCATATATTTT	CASSGGQPGNTIYF
TRBV7-3	many	TRBD1	TRBJ1-2	TGTGCCAGCAGCCCCGACAGGGGGCGGGGTGGCTACACCTTC	CASSPDRGRGGYTF
TRBV20-1	few	-	TRBJ2-2	TGCAGTGCCAGAGCGGCCACCGGGGAGCTGTTTTTT	CSARAATGELFF
TRBV4-1	-	-	TRBJ1-5	TGCGCCAGCAGCCAGGGCAGGGAACAGCCCCAGCATTTT	CASSQGREQPQHF
TRBV6-6	few	TRBD2	TRBJ2-3	TGTGCCAGCAGTTACGGTCTCGGGGGGTACGCAGATACGCAGTATTTT	CASSYGLGGYADTQYF
TRBV5-1	few	TRBD1	TRBJ2-5	TGCGCCAGCAGCTTGTCCGGGACAGGGGGCCGAGAGACCCAGTACTTC	CASSLSGTGGRETQYF
TRBV7-2	-	TRBD2	TRBJ2-3	TGTGCCAGCAGCTTAATGGGAGCGGGGGCCGCAGATACGCAGTATTTT	CASSLMGAGAADTQYF
TRBV7-9	-	TRBD2	TRBJ2-3	TGTGCCAGCAGCCCGAGCGGGACTTATTGGCGGGGAAACTGGGATACGCAGTATTTT	CASSPSGTYWRGNWDTQYF
TRBV11-2	few	-	TRBJ1-4	TGTGCCAGCAGCTTAGAGGGTACAGTGGGGCTGTTTTTT	CASSLEGTVGLFF
TRBV6-2/TRBV6-3	-	-	TRBJ1-5	TGTGCCAGCAGTTCGGGCTCCGGGGCACAGCCCCAGCATTTT	CASSSGSGAQPQHF
TRBV7-2	many	-	TRBJ2-1	TGTGCCAGCAGCTTCCGTGGGGGCCAGGACAATGAGCAGTTCTTC	CASSFRGGQDNEQFF
TRBV7-9	-	TRBD1	TRBJ2-2	TGTGCCAGCAGCTTGGACAGGGGTTACACCGGGGAGCTGTTTTTT	CASSLDRGYTGELFF
TRBV12-3/TRBV12-4	-	TRBD1	TRBJ1-1	TGTGCCAGCACCGCGACAGGGTACGCCACTGAAGCTTTCTTT	CASTATGYATEAFF
TRBV3-1	-	TRBD1	TRBJ1-5	TGTGCCATTTCACAGGGGGCCAATCAGCCCCAGCATTTT	CAISQGANQPQHF
TRBV20-1	many	TRBD1	TRBJ2-3	TGCAGTGCTAGGACAGGGGGCACAGATACGCAGTATTTT	CSARTGGTDTQYF
TRBV27	-	TRBD2	TRBJ2-1	TGTGCCATCCGGCGTGGGCGACTAGCGGGGAGGGGTGAGCAGTTCTTC	CAIRRGRLAGRGEQFF
TRBV4-1	-	-	TRBJ2-4	TGCGCCAGCAGCCAACCAAGGGGGGCCATTCAGTACTTC	CASSQPRGAIQYF
TRBV7-2	-	-	TRBJ2-1	TGTGCCAGCAGCCCTCAGGGGCTCCTAACGGTTAGCTCCTACAATGAGCAGTTCTTC	CASSPQGLLTVSSYNEQFF
TRBV10-3	many	TRBD1	TRBJ2-7	TGTGCCATCAGCAGACAGGGGATCTACGAGCAGTACTTC	CAISRQGIYEQYF
TRBV21-1	-	-	TRBJ2-3	TGTGCCAGCAGCAAAACGGCAGATAACGCCCCAGATACGCAGTATTTT	CASSKTADNAPDTQYF
TRBV7-3	-	-	TRBJ1-6	TGTGCCAGCAGCCCCGGGGGGAGCAATTCACCCCTCCACTTT	CASSPGGSNSPLHF
TRBV27	many	TRBD1	TRBJ1-1	TGTGCCACCTCTGCCCGGAAGGGGGCCATGAACACTGAAGCTTTCTTT	CATSARKGAMNTEAFF
TRBV15	few	-	TRBJ2-5	TGTGCCACCAGCAGAGATCTCGGACGAGAGACCCAGTACTTC	CATSRDLGRETQYF
TRBV30	-	TRBD2	TRBJ2-5	TGTGCCTCCGGGGGGGGGAACCAAGAGACCCAGTACTTC	CASGGGNQETQYF
TRBV7-3	-	TRBD2	TRBJ2-3	TGTGCCAGCGGGGTAGCGGGGGGCACAGATACGCAGTATTTT	CASGVAGGTDTQYF
TRBV7-2	-	TRBD2	TRBJ2-3	TGTGCCAGCAGCTTAGTGCGGGGGGGCAAAGATACGCAGTATTTT	CASSLVRGGKDTQYF
TRBV7-3	-	TRBD2	TRBJ2-3	TGTGCCAGCAGCTTAATGGCGCTAGCGGGGGCAGATACGCAGTATTTT	CASSLMALAGADTQYF
TRBV4-3	few	-	TRBJ1-6	TGCGCCAGCAGCCAAGAACGCGGACTGCCCCTCCACTTT	CASSQERGLPLHF
TRBV4-2	many	TRBD2	TRBJ2-4	TGTGCCAGCAGCCAAGAAGCACTAGCGGGGGGTAAAAACATTCAGTACTTC	CASSQEALAGGKNIQYF
TRBV12-3/TRBV12-4	many	-	TRBJ2-3	TGTGCCAGCAGCTTCGGGCTTGCGGATACGCAGTATTTT	CASSFGLADTQYF